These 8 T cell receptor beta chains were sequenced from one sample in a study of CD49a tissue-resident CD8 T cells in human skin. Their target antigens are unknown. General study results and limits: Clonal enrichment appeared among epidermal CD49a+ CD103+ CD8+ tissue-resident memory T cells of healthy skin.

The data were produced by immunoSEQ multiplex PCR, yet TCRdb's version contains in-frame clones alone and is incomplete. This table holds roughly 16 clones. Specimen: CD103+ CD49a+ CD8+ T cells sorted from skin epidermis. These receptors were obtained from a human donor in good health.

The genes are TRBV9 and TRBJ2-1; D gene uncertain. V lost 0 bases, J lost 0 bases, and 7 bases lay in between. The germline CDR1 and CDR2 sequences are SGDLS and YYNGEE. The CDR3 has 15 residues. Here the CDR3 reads CASSVVSNSYNEQFF. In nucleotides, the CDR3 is TGTGCCAGCAGCGTAGTGTCAAACTCCTACAATGAGCAGTTCTTC. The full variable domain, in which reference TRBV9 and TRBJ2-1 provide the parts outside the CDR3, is DSGVTQTPKHLITATGQRVTLRCSPRSGDLSVYWYQQSLDQGLQFLIQYYNGEERAKGNILERFSAQQFPDLHSELNLSSLELGDSALYFCASSVVSNSYNEQFFGPGTRLTVL.

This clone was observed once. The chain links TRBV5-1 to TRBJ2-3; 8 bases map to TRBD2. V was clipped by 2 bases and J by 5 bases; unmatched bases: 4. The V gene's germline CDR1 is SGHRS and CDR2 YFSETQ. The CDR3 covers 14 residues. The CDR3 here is CASSLAGAGDTQYF. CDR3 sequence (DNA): TGCGCCAGCAGCTTAGCGGGAGCTGGAGATACGCAGTATTTT.

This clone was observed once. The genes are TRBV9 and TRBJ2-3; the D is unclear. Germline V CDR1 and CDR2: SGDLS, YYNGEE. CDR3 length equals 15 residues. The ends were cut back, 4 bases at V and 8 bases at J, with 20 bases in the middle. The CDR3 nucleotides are TGTGCCAGCAGCCTCTTGCAAGGTCACCGAGGTACGCAGTATTTT. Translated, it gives CASSLLQGHRGTQYF.

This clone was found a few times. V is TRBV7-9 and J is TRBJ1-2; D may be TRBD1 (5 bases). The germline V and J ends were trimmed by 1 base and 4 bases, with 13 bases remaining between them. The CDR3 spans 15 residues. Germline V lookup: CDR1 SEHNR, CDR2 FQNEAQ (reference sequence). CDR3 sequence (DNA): TGTGCCAGCAGCTTAGGGGCGGGGGTTGGCTATGGCTACACCTTC. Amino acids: CASSLGAGVGYGYTF.

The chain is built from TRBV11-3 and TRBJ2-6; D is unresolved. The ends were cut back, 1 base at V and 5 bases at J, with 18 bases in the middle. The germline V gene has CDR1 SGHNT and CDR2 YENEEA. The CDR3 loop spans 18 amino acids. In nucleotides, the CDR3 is TGTGCCAGCAGCTTAGGCGAATCTCGACAAAGTCGGGCCAACGTCCTGACTTTC. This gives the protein CASSLGESRQSRANVLTF.

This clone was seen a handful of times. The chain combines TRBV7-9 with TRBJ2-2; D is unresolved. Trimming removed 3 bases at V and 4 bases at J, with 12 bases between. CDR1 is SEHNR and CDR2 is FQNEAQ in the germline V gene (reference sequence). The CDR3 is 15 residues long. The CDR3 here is CASSLQAASTGELFF. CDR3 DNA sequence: TGTGCCAGCAGCTTGCAAGCAGCGAGCACCGGGGAGCTGTTTTTT.

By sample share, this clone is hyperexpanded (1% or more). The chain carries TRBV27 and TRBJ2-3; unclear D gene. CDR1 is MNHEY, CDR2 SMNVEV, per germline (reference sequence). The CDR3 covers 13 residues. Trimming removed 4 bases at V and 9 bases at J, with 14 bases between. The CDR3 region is CASSWSSLRTQYF. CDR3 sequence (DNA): TGTGCCAGCAGTTGGAGCAGCCTAAGGACGCAGTATTTT.

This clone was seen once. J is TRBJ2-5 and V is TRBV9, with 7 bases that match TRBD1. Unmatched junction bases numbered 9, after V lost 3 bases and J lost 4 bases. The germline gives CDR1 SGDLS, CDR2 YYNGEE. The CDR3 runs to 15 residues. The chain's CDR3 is CASSAGQAAPETQYF. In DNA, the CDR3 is TGTGCCAGCAGCGCCGGACAGGCGGCACCAGAGACCCAGTACTTC.